These 29 T cell receptor beta chains were all obtained from the same sample, sequenced in a study of CD8+ T cells in alopecia areata. RNA was isolated and reverse transcribed to cDNA, the sequencing template. The method was immunoSEQ multiplex PCR; TCRdb's version includes in-frame clones alone and lacks a portion of them. There are roughly 120,000 clones in the sample, none observed a single time. Sequencing was performed on lesional skin. The receptor source for this set is a C3H/HeJ mouse with alopecia areata. The MHC haplotype of this mouse line is H2-k.

This clone was counted many times. Gene names and germline match the mouse. The observed sequence ends 4 residues before the CDR3 terminus, with the missing tail filled in from the germline J gene. This chain joins TRBV13-3 and TRBJ2-3, with D perhaps TRBD1 (6 bases). The CDR3 length is 16 residues. Germline V gene sequence: CDR1 NNHDY, CDR2 SYVADS. V lost 2 bases and J lost 0, with 13 bases in between. This chain's CDR3 is CASSEGTTKSAETLYF. Incomplete CDR3 DNA: TGTGCCAGCAGTGAGGGGACAACTAAGAGTGCAGAA.

This clone was seen more than once but under ten times. Gene names refer to mouse genes. The read is 4 residues too short to cover the CDR3 end, so that end is filled in from the germline J gene. The chain links TRBV17 to TRBJ2-1; D remains ambiguous. The CDR3 has 13 amino acids. Trimming shortened V by 6 bases and J by 1 base, and 7 bases separated the two germline ends. Looked up from germline, CDR1 is MNHDT and CDR2 is YYDKIL. CDR3 bases read: TGTGCTAGCAGGGTACAAAACTATGCT. It yields the protein CASRVQNYA. The full CDR3 protein reads CASRVQNYAEQFF.

This clone was seen a few times. The TCRdb protein and the DNA translation do not line up at residue 10; the protein shown here was made by translating the DNA. Mouse gene names apply. The CDR3 end lies 3 residues beyond the end of the read and is filled in from the germline J gene. This chain joins TRBV1 and TRBJ1-6, with D possibly matching TRBD1 (5 bases). TRBJ1-6 is noted as an ORF with a role that remains uncertain. The CDR3 is 13 amino acids. Germline V gene sequence: CDR1 NSQYPW, CDR2 LRSPGD (reference sequence). Trimming removed 6 bases at V and 4 bases at J, with 7 bases between. Partial CDR3 DNA: TGCACCTGCAGCCCAGGGTATAATTCGCCC. Translation: CTCSPGYNSP. The entire CDR3 protein is CTCSPGYNSPLYF.

This clone was counted only a few times. Mouse names are used for the genes. With the read ending 4 residues before the CDR3 end, the germline J gene is used to fill in that end. The V call is TRBV1, the J call TRBJ2-1; 7 bases are a match to TRBD1. The V gene's germline CDR1 is NSQYPW and CDR2 LRSPGD (reference sequence). This CDR3 contains 16 residues. The sequenced CDR3 bases are TGCACCTGCAGTGCAGATCAGAGGGACAGACTTTCT. Its translation is CTCSADQRDRLS. The entire CDR3 is CTCSADQRDRLSEQFF.

For this clone: Gene names follow the mouse nomenclature. The read halts 4 residues ahead of the CDR3 end, with the missing end drawn from the germline J gene. The V and J genes are TRBV19 and TRBJ2-1, with TRBD1 identical over 11 bases. The CDR3 is made up of 14 amino acids. Germline V gene lookup returns CDR1 FNHDT and CDR2 SITEND (reference sequence). Trimming at V came to 4 bases and at J to 6 bases, leaving 3 bases not matched to a gene. The covered CDR3 bases are TGTGCCAGCAGTCCGGACAGGGGGCTTGCT. It specifies CASSPDRGLA. The entire CDR3 reads CASSPDRGLAEQFF.

The sample holds many counts of this clone. Gene names and germline refer to mouse. The read ends 4 residues shy of where the CDR3 ends; the end is completed using the germline J gene. V usage is TRBV13-3 and J usage is TRBJ1-2; 8 positions agree with TRBD1. CDR3 length equals 15 residues. Germline V lookup: CDR1 NNHDY, CDR2 SYVADS. The part of the CDR3 DNA that was read is TGTGCCAGCAGTGAGGGACAGGCCTTAGGGTCC. Translated, it gives CASSEGQALGS. The complete CDR3 protein is CASSEGQALGSDYTF.

This clone turned up a few times. Mouse germline and gene names are used. Read sequence stops 4 residues before the CDR3 end, and the germline J gene provides the missing end. The rearrangement joins TRBV13-3 to TRBJ2-7; 11 bases fit TRBD2. The CDR3 is made up of 15 amino acids. CDR1 NNHDY and CDR2 SYVADS come from the germline V gene. Partial CDR3 DNA: TGTGCCAGCAGGTTCACTGGGGGGGCGCGGGAT. Its translation is CASRFTGGARD. The complete CDR3 reads CASRFTGGARDEQYF.

This clone was counted between two and nine times. Gene names denote mouse genes. CDR3 DNA (partial): TGTGCCAGCAGTGATGCAAAGACAGGGAACACA. Amino acids: CASSDAKTGNT. The whole CDR3 sequence is CASSDAKTGNTEVFF. The V and J genes are TRBV13-3 and TRBJ1-1; a possible D gene is TRBD1 (6 bases). The read is 4 residues too short to cover the CDR3 end, so that end is filled in from the germline J gene. The CDR3 contains 15 residues. Germline CDR1 reads NNHDY; CDR2 reads SYVADS. V lost 0 bases and J lost 1, with 10 bases in between.

This clone was seen a few times. The germline and genes are mouse ones. The read halts 4 residues ahead of the CDR3 end, with the missing end drawn from the germline J gene. The rearrangement joins TRBV19 to TRBJ2-1; 9 bases match TRBD1. This CDR3 is 13 amino acids long. CDR1 FNHDT and CDR2 SITEND come from the germline V gene (reference sequence). Here the CDR3 reads CASRGTGRAEQFF. The DNA read from the CDR3 is TGTGCCAGCAGAGGGACAGGGCGGGCT.

Worth noting for this clone: Gene names and germline match the mouse. The read ends 4 residues before the CDR3 terminus; that terminus is restored from the germline J gene. The chain uses TRBV19 and TRBJ2-1, with 14 bases matching TRBD2. The germline gives CDR1 FNHDT, CDR2 SITEND (reference sequence). Trimming removed 5 bases from V and 6 bases from J; junction bases left unmatched: 4. The CDR3 runs to 15 residues. The sequenced CDR3 bases are TGTGCCAGCAGCCGCGGGACTGGGGGGGCTGCT. It specifies CASSRGTGGAA. The whole CDR3 sequence is CASSRGTGGAAEQFF.

With regard to this clone: The gene names given are mouse names. Coverage ceases 4 residues before the CDR3 finishes, and the germline J gene fills in the end. The gene calls are TRBV13-3 and TRBJ2-1; D might be TRBD2 (5 bases). The germline gives CDR1 NNHDY, CDR2 SYVADS. The CDR3 is 16 residues long. V was cut by 2 bases and J by 0 bases, with 12 bases left in between. CDR3 in amino acids: CASSEGWENNYAEQFF. The sequenced CDR3 bases are TGTGCCAGCAGTGAGGGCTGGGAGAATAACTATGCT.

Notes on this clone: Genes and germline come from the mouse. The read ends 4 residues before the CDR3 terminus; that terminus is restored from the germline J gene. V usage is TRBV13-3 and J usage is TRBJ2-4; possible D gene TRBD1, 6 bases. The germline gives CDR1 NNHDY, CDR2 SYVADS. V lost 5 bases to trimming and J lost 1 base, with 11 bases between them. The CDR3 totals 14 residues. CDR3 loop: CASSRGTRQNTLYF. Incomplete CDR3 DNA: TGTGCCAGCAGCCGAGGGACACGTCAAAAC.

This clone appeared a few times. Genes and germline come from the mouse. The read falls 4 residues short of the CDR3 end, and the missing part is taken from the germline J gene. The V and J genes are TRBV1 and TRBJ2-7; maybe TRBD1 (6 bases). Looked up from germline, CDR1 is NSQYPW and CDR2 is LRSPGD (reference sequence). V shed 3 bases and J shed 0 bases, with 12 bases lying between them. CDR3 length equals 15 residues. The covered CDR3 bases are TGCACCTGCAGTGCCGTGGACAGAAGCTCCTAT. This translates into CTCSAVDRSSY. The whole CDR3 is CTCSAVDRSSYEQYF. Using reference TRBV1 and TRBJ2-7 for the parts outside the CDR3, the full variable domain is VTLLEQNPRWRLVPRGQAVNLRCILKNSQYPWMSWYQQDLQKQLQWLFTLRSPGDKEVKSLPGADYLATRVTDTELRLQVANMSQGRTLYCTCSAVDRSSYEQYFGPGTRLTVL.

Points on this clone: The gene symbols are mouse symbols. The CDR3 end lies 4 residues beyond the end of the read and is filled in from the germline J gene. V and J are TRBV19 and TRBJ1-1; TRBD1 matches 7 bases. The V gene end was trimmed by 0 bases and the J gene end by 3 bases; junction bases not matched to a gene: 2. The CDR3 has 14 amino acids. In germline, CDR1 is FNHDT, CDR2 SITEND (reference sequence). CDR3 DNA, as far as it was read: TGTGCCAGCAGTATAGGACAGGGCTACACA. It specifies CASSIGQGYT. The full-length CDR3 reads as CASSIGQGYTEVFF.

This clone was seen a few times. TCRdb's protein does not match the DNA translation at residue 11; the protein provided is translated from the DNA. Gene names and germline match the mouse. The read ends 3 residues shy of where the CDR3 ends; the end is completed using the germline J gene. This chain connects TRBV19 to TRBJ1-6; D may be TRBD1 (5 bases). TRBJ1-6 qualifies as an ORF whose function is uncertain. The V end lost 4 bases, the J end lost 9 bases, and 14 bases lay between the germline ends. CDR3 length: 14 amino acids. Germline lookup yields CDR1 FNHDT and CDR2 SITEND (reference sequence). The DNA read from the CDR3 is TGTGCCAGCAGTGTAGTGGGGGAGGGTTCGCCC. Protein sequence: CASSVVGEGSP. The CDR3 as a whole reads CASSVVGEGSPLYF.

This clone has only a few counts. Gene names are mouse gene names. The read finishes 4 residues shy of the CDR3 end, and the germline J gene is used to complete it. J is TRBJ2-3 and V is TRBV1; 9 bases fit TRBD2. Germline trimming cut 2 bases from V and 4 bases from J; bases unmatched to any gene: 4. CDR1 and CDR2 from the germline V gene are NSQYPW and LRSPGD (reference sequence). The CDR3 covers 15 residues. The CDR3 is CTCSARGLGPETLYF. The sequenced part of the CDR3 DNA is TGCACCTGCAGTGCACGGGGACTGGGACCAGAA.

The table lists this clone with a few counts. The genes and germline here are from mouse. The CDR3 goes on 4 residues after the read ends, and that part is filled in from the germline J gene. V and J are TRBV13-3 and TRBJ1-1; 11 nucleotides match TRBD1. Looked up from germline, CDR1 is NNHDY and CDR2 is SYVADS. This CDR3 is 17 amino acids long. CDR3 DNA (partial): TGTGCCAGCAGTGATGCAACGGACAGGGGGCTGAGGACA. It specifies CASSDATDRGLRT. The whole CDR3 is CASSDATDRGLRTEVFF.

Of note for this clone: Gene names refer to mouse genes. The read stops 4 residues short of the end of the CDR3; the missing end is completed from the germline J gene. This chain links TRBV13-3 with TRBJ2-1, with D possibly TRBD1 on 6 matching bases. Germline CDR1 NNHDY, CDR2 SYVADS. The CDR3 is made up of 15 amino acids. V gave up 3 bases and J gave up 1 base, with 11 bases separating them. The CDR3 protein is CASSARGGNYAEQFF. The sequenced CDR3 bases are TGTGCCAGCAGTGCCAGGGGCGGGAACTATGCT.

With respect to this clone: Mouse gene names and germline throughout. The CDR3 end falls 4 residues outside the read, so it is completed with the germline J gene. J is TRBJ2-5 and V is TRBV16; D is unresolved. CDR1 is SGHSA and CDR2 is FRNQAP in the germline V gene. Trimming removed 1 base at V and 0 bases at J, with 8 bases between. This CDR3 region has 15 residues. The CDR3 loop is CASSLAQDNQDTQYF. The covered CDR3 bases are TGTGCAAGCAGCTTAGCGCAGGATAACCAAGAC.

Remarks on this clone: The listed genes are named as in mouse. The read ends 4 residues before the CDR3 terminus; that terminus is restored from the germline J gene. The chain links TRBV1 to TRBJ2-1; 8 positions match TRBD1. With V trimmed by 3 bases and J by 3 bases, 4 bases remained unmatched. The CDR3 extends over 15 amino acids. The V gene's germline CDR1 is NSQYPW and CDR2 LRSPGD (reference sequence). Here the CDR3 reads CTCSAVTGGYAEQFF. CDR3 bases read: TGCACCTGCAGTGCCGTTACAGGGGGCTATGCT.

This clone was seen more than once but under ten times. Genes here carry mouse names. The read halts 4 residues ahead of the CDR3 end, with the missing end drawn from the germline J gene. The chain uses TRBV17 and TRBJ2-5, with a weak D call TRBD1 (6 bases). Trimming took off 4 bases at V and 2 bases at J, with 10 bases between the two ends. Germline V lookup: CDR1 MNHDT, CDR2 YYDKIL. The CDR3 has 14 residues. The covered CDR3 bases are TGTGCTAGCAGTACCCGGGACACCCAAGAC. This codes for CASSTRDTQD. Given in full, the CDR3 is CASSTRDTQDTQYF. Filled out from reference TRBV17 and TRBJ2-5, the complete variable domain reads DTTVKQNPRYKLARVGKPVNLICSQTMNHDTMYWYQKKPNQAPKLLLFYYDKILNREADTFEKFQSSRPNNSFCSLYIGSAGLEYSAMYLCASSTRDTQDTQYFGPGTRLLVL.

This clone was seen more than once but under ten times. The genes and germline here are from mouse. The sequenced CDR3 bases are TGTGCCAGCAGTATAAGGGCAGGGACCGGG. Translating gives CASSIRAGTG. The whole CDR3 is CASSIRAGTGQLYF. The rearrangement links TRBV19 to TRBJ2-2; D perhaps matches TRBD1 (5 bases). The read terminates 4 residues ahead of where the CDR3 ends, so the germline J gene completes it. The germline CDR1 and CDR2 sequences are FNHDT and SITEND (reference sequence). V lost 1 base, J lost 5 bases, and 9 bases lay in between. CDR3 length: 14 residues.

This clone was found many times. The gene names here belong to mouse. Other DNA sequences in the sample encode the same CDR3. The CDR3 DNA, read in part, is TGTGCTAGCAGTAGAGATCGGGGGGCAAACACCGGG. It translates to CASSRDRGANTG. The entire CDR3 sequence reads CASSRDRGANTGQLYF. The rearrangement links TRBV17 to TRBJ2-2; D is perhaps TRBD2 (6 bases). Coverage ceases 4 residues before the CDR3 finishes, and the germline J gene fills in the end. The CDR3 extends over 16 amino acids. Germline-derived CDR1 and CDR2 are MNHDT and YYDKIL. Trimming stripped 0 bases from V and 0 bases from J, with 8 bases between.

The sample holds a few counts of this clone. Gene names refer to mouse genes. From the germline J gene comes the end of the CDR3, since the read stops 4 residues before it. The J gene is TRBJ2-5, the V gene TRBV12-1; 11 bases are a match to TRBD2. The CDR3 is made up of 16 amino acids. Germline assignment: CDR1 SGHSN and CDR2 HYEKVE. V gave up 3 bases and J gave up 3 bases; unmatched junction bases: 7. CDR3: CASSDGTGGRQDTQYF. Incomplete CDR3 DNA: TGTGCCAGCTCTGATGGGACTGGGGGTCGACAAGAC.

This clone occurred many times. Mouse gene names and germline throughout. Read coverage stops 4 residues before the CDR3 terminus; the germline J gene supplies the remainder. The chain recombines TRBV17 with TRBJ2-1; 11 positions match TRBD2. Germline V lookup: CDR1 MNHDT, CDR2 YYDKIL. The CDR3 extends over 15 amino acids. The part of the CDR3 DNA that was read is TGTGCTAGCAGTAGAGAACTGGGGGGGCCGGCT. Translating gives CASSRELGGPA. From start to end, the CDR3 is CASSRELGGPAEQFF.

This clone occurred a few times. The gene names here belong to mouse. CDR3 DNA, as far as it was read: TGTGCCTGGAGTCCTCCGGGACTGGGGTATGCT. The encoded protein is CAWSPPGLGYA. The whole CDR3 protein is CAWSPPGLGYAEQFF. This rearrangement joins TRBV31 to TRBJ2-1, with 10 bases identical to TRBD2. From the germline J gene comes the end of the CDR3, since the read stops 4 residues before it. This CDR3 contains 15 residues. Germline-derived CDR1 and CDR2 are GKSSPN and SITVG. After removal of 1 base from V and 4 bases from J, the junction contained 4 bases not matched to a gene.

This clone has more than one count but fewer than ten. Gene names follow the mouse nomenclature. CDR3 DNA (partial): TGTGCCAGCATTCTACAGAGGAGTCAAAAC. Translating it yields CASILQRSQN. The entire CDR3 sequence reads CASILQRSQNTLYF. The rearrangement links TRBV19 to TRBJ2-4, with unresolved D. The read terminates 4 residues before the CDR3 end, so the remaining end is supplied by the germline J gene. The CDR3 contains 14 residues. Per the germline V gene, CDR1 is FNHDT and CDR2 is SITEND (reference sequence). The germline V and J ends were trimmed by 6 bases and 0 bases, with 11 bases remaining between them.

Points on this clone: Mouse names are used for the genes. The CDR3 extends 4 residues past the end of the read, so its final part is completed from the germline J gene. This chain links TRBV1 with TRBJ2-3, with 10 nucleotides matching TRBD2. Germline CDR1 is NSQYPW and CDR2 is LRSPGD (reference sequence). The CDR3 is 16 residues long. The V gene end was trimmed by 4 bases and the J gene end by 0 bases; junction bases not matched to a gene: 4. CDR3 in amino acids: CTCSGLGGTSAETLYF. The sequenced CDR3 bases are TGCACCTGCAGTGGACTGGGGGGAACTAGTGCAGAA.

As to this clone: The TCRdb protein fails to match the DNA translation at residue 13; the protein reported here was translated from the DNA. All gene names here are mouse names. The CDR3 goes on 3 residues after the read ends, and that part is filled in from the germline J gene. The V gene is TRBV13-3, the J gene TRBJ1-3; the D gene is possibly TRBD1 (6 bases). CDR3 length equals 16 residues. Germline V gene sequence: CDR1 NNHDY, CDR2 SYVADS. The V gene lost 3 bases and the J gene lost 0 bases, with 13 bases spanning the gap. CDR3 residues: CASSVGTKNSGNTLYF. CDR3 bases read: TGTGCCAGCAGTGTGGGGACAAAAAATTCTGGAAATACG.